A selection of T cell receptor beta chains follows, all from one sample in a study of blood T cell repertoires in COVID-19. Using immunoSEQ multiplex PCR, the repertoire was profiled, and TCRdb retains in-frame clones only, with some absent. This sample yields around 200,000 clones, of which about 83% are seen a single time; under 3% belongs to the top ten. Sequencing was carried out using peripheral blood. The receptors were gathered from a woman between 40 and 50 years old with active or convalescent COVID-19. CDR3s include the opening cysteine and the closing phenylalanine or tryptophan.

J gene: TRBJ1-2
V gene: TRBV13
CDR3 protein: CASSSNTQGGRGYTF

J gene: TRBJ1-5
V gene: TRBV12-5
CDR3 protein: CASGLGRQGAGNQPQHF

J gene: TRBJ2-5
V gene: TRBV7-2
CDR3 protein: CASSPGQGSQETQYF

J gene: TRBJ2-1
V gene: TRBV13
CDR3 protein: CASSFFGGGRYNEQFF

J gene: TRBJ2-7
V gene: TRBV29-1
CDR3 protein: CSVDRGGDEQYF

J gene: TRBJ2-1
V gene: TRBV11-3
CDR3 protein: CASSLGLAGQHNEQFF

J gene: TRBJ1-5
V gene: TRBV3-1/TRBV3-2
CDR3 protein: CASSPSSRNQPQHF

J gene: TRBJ1-4
V gene: TRBV12-5
CDR3 protein: CARPGQGASNEKLFF

J gene: TRBJ2-1
V gene: TRBV5-1
CDR3 protein: CASSFQGGRGDEQFF

J gene: TRBJ1-5
V gene: TRBV7-9
CDR3 protein: CASSHIRTGENSNQPQHF

J gene: TRBJ2-3
V gene: TRBV7-8
CDR3 protein: CASSLAWQGPSTDTQYF

J gene: TRBJ1-2
V gene: TRBV19
CDR3 protein: CASSIDRAGSYGYTF

J gene: TRBJ1-2
V gene: TRBV27
CDR3 protein: CASSPLGQGTYGYTF

J gene: TRBJ1-4
V gene: TRBV28
CDR3 protein: CASRSLVEKLFF

J gene: TRBJ1-1
V gene: TRBV3-1/TRBV3-2
CDR3 protein: CASTRRGNTEAFF

J gene: TRBJ1-1
V gene: TRBV6-5
CDR3 protein: CASVTGLLGTEAFF

J gene: TRBJ2-1
V gene: TRBV18
CDR3 protein: CASSTFDRGLRDEQFF

J gene: TRBJ2-1
V gene: TRBV4-2
CDR3 protein: CASSQDPQRGGNEQFF

J gene: TRBJ2-1
V gene: TRBV28
CDR3 protein: CASSGRDKAFDEQFF

J gene: TRBJ1-6
V gene: TRBV3-1/TRBV3-2
CDR3 protein: CASSQDSGKYNSPLHF

J gene: TRBJ1-5
V gene: TRBV2
CDR3 protein: CASTRGRGGDNQPQHF

J gene: TRBJ1-6
V gene: TRBV7-9
CDR3 protein: CASSFAGTGGYYNSPLHF

J gene: TRBJ2-6
V gene: TRBV7-2
CDR3 protein: CASSNRRRTGANVLTF

J gene: TRBJ1-1
V gene: TRBV5-1
CDR3 protein: CASSLQGRDEAFF

J gene: TRBJ1-2
V gene: TRBV7-9
CDR3 protein: CASSRTGIDYGYTF

J gene: TRBJ1-2
V gene: TRBV6-5
CDR3 protein: CATRRGGAPYGYTF

J gene: TRBJ2-5
V gene: TRBV4-2
CDR3 protein: CASSQDLVSEETQYF

J gene: TRBJ2-1
V gene: TRBV30
CDR3 protein: CAWSGLAGEQFF

J gene: TRBJ2-2
V gene: TRBV7-3
CDR3 protein: CASSTQPGLAGGLSGELFF

J gene: TRBJ1-6
V gene: TRBV27
CDR3 protein: CASRGGFSYNSPLHF

J gene: TRBJ1-1
V gene: TRBV11-3
CDR3 protein: CASRSGGLSEAFF

J gene: TRBJ1-6
V gene: TRBV7-6
CDR3 protein: CASSLQDRDSLHF

J gene: TRBJ2-2
V gene: TRBV4-2
CDR3 protein: CASSMSGELFF

J gene: TRBJ2-3
V gene: TRBV30
CDR3 protein: CAWSVSSYTDTQYF

J gene: TRBJ1-1
V gene: TRBV18
CDR3 protein: CASSPTSGRGNTEAFF

J gene: TRBJ1-1
V gene: TRBV27
CDR3 protein: CASSSGQGKAFF

J gene: TRBJ2-2
V gene: TRBV25-1
CDR3 protein: CASSEFQRMVEGTGELFF

J gene: TRBJ1-2
V gene: TRBV6-5
CDR3 protein: CASSRNAGDGYTF

J gene: TRBJ1-2
V gene: TRBV2
CDR3 protein: CASSEGRGLGYTF

J gene: TRBJ2-7
V gene: TRBV6-5
CDR3 protein: CASRPFGDDFYEQYF

J gene: TRBJ2-1
V gene: TRBV5-1
CDR3 protein: CASSLERGTYNEQFF

J gene: TRBJ1-2
V gene: TRBV20-1
CDR3 protein: CSAPGLNGYTF

J gene: TRBJ2-1
V gene: TRBV18
CDR3 protein: CASSRRGAYNEQFF

J gene: TRBJ1-3
V gene: TRBV12-5
CDR3 protein: CASGFQGNTIYF

J gene: TRBJ1-1
V gene: TRBV7-9
CDR3 protein: CASTIGERTEAFF

J gene: TRBJ1-3
V gene: TRBV27
CDR3 protein: CASSRIAPIAGASGNTIYF

J gene: TRBJ2-1
V gene: TRBV15
CDR3 protein: CATSEGQTMGPYNEQFF

J gene: TRBJ1-3
V gene: TRBV14
CDR3 protein: CASSQTGLGNTIYF

J gene: TRBJ2-3
V gene: TRBV9
CDR3 protein: CASSAGTSVDTDTQYF

J gene: TRBJ2-7
V gene: TRBV4-3
CDR3 protein: CASSAIRGGVDEQYF

J gene: TRBJ1-4
V gene: TRBV28
CDR3 protein: CASRAEGASNEKLFF

J gene: TRBJ1-2
V gene: TRBV7-9
CDR3 protein: CASSPAGQPNYGYTF